What follows describes a single T cell receptor (beta chain). Its antigen is as yet unknown. The data belong to a study of T cell responses to AZD1222 COVID-19 vaccine. Findings and caveats of the study: Repertoire collection took place solely once the T cell response had peaked. Donors were largely white British and mainly female; clonal diversity was possibly underestimated.

CDR3 length: 14 amino acids. The V and J ends lost 3 bases and 13 bases, in that order; junction bases with no gene match: 14. Germline V gene sequence: CDR1 KGHSH, CDR2 LQKENI. Sequenced by immunoSEQ multiplex PCR; TCRdb stores in-frame clones only, minus some. The sample lists some 150,000 clones, about 91% occurring once. This receptor was obtained from an adult in good health. This rearrangement joins TRBV18 to TRBJ1-2; TRBD1 aligns across 7 bases. The sequencing used peripheral blood, collected on day 0 of MenACWY control vaccination. CDR3 coding DNA: TGTGCCAGCTCACCGCCCGACAGGGCCCGCGTCATCACCTTC. Translating it yields CASSPPDRARVITF.